These 19 T cell receptor beta chains were all obtained from the same sample, sequenced in a study of human T cells and chemical hapten exposure. Time point here: patch test 1, 2 weeks after DPC sensitization. Stated treatment: therapeutic diphenylcyclopropenone sensitization with weekly scalp DPC. MiXCR was run by TCRdb on the RACE reads, yielding one entry per CDR3 protein. The sample carries fewer than 60,000 distinct CDR3 sequences, about a tenth recorded once. This specimen consisted of whole blood, obtained in connection with sensitization to the hapten diphenylcyclopropenone (DPC). The receptors come from a woman in her 50s with alopecia areata. Some clones in this sample may be carry-over from other donors' samples.

V gene TRBV7-9 combines with J gene TRBJ2-7, with D hard to call. This CDR3 has 14 residues. V lost 2 bases to trimming and J lost 0 bases, with 8 bases between them. CDR1 and CDR2 (germline): SEHNR, FQNEAQ (reference sequence). The CDR3 region is CASSLPASSYEQYF. In DNA form, the CDR3 reads TGTGCCAGCAGCTTACCGGCCAGCTCCTACGAGCAGTACTTC.

The sample holds many counts of this clonotype. The V call is TRBV7-2, the J call TRBJ1-1; the D is unclear. Germline CDR1 and CDR2: SGHTA and FQGNSA. CDR3 length: 13 residues. V was shortened by 2 bases and J by 4 bases, with 8 bases between the two germline ends. As DNA, the CDR3 is TGTGCCAGCAGCTTACGAGAAATCACTGAAGCTTTCTTT. The encoded protein is CASSLREITEAFF.

This clonotype was observed at least ten times. The rearrangement links TRBV6-6 to TRBJ1-3; possible D gene TRBD1, 5 bases. V dropped 7 bases and J dropped 0 bases, with 10 bases sitting between them. The germline V gene encodes CDR1 MNHNY and CDR2 SVGAGI (reference sequence). The CDR3 is made up of 14 amino acids. The chain's CDR3 is CASTQDISGNTIYF. The DNA for the CDR3 is TGTGCCAGCACTCAGGACATCTCTGGAAACACCATATATTTT.

The chain has TRBV28 and TRBJ1-1; 7 bases line up with TRBD1. In germline, CDR1 is MDHEN, CDR2 SYDVKM. Trimming removed 7 bases from V and 0 bases from J; junction bases left unmatched: 14. This CDR3 has 17 amino acids. This CDR3 reads CASTPGGQGGLNTEAFF. The CDR3 DNA reads TGTGCCAGCACCCCGGGAGGTCAGGGGGGTTTGAACACTGAAGCTTTCTTT.

This clonotype was counted at least ten times. The chain is built from TRBV7-9 and TRBJ2-1; 11 nucleotides agree with TRBD2. This CDR3 comprises 14 residues. Germline values: CDR1 SEHNR, CDR2 FQNEAQ (reference sequence). V dropped 5 bases and J dropped 6; count of bases not matched to a gene: 3. In DNA form, the CDR3 reads TGTGCCAGCAGCCCGGGGACTAGCGGCAATGAGCAGTTCTTC. Protein: CASSPGTSGNEQFF.

This clonotype rates as medium-sized. The chain employs TRBV7-6 and TRBJ2-2; TRBD2 matches 8 bases. J was trimmed by 3 bases and V by 6 bases; bases with no gene match: 9. The germline V gene encodes CDR1 SGHVS and CDR2 FNYEAQ. The CDR3 spans 16 residues. The CDR3 loop reads CASSRKREFDTGELFF. As DNA, the CDR3 is TGTGCCAGCAGTCGAAAGCGGGAGTTCGACACCGGGGAGCTGTTTTTT.

The rearrangement joins TRBV20-1 to TRBJ2-1, with TRBD2 matching 9 bases. This CDR3 spans 16 amino acids. Germline CDR1 reads DFQATT; CDR2 reads SNEGSKA (reference sequence). The J segment lost 0 bases and the V segment lost 6 bases, leaving 9 bases of the junction unmatched. This CDR3 reads CSALTSGPRSYNEQFF. CDR3 in DNA: TGCAGTGCCCTGACTAGCGGCCCTCGCTCCTACAATGAGCAGTTCTTC.

The table lists this clonotype with many counts. This rearrangement joins TRBV7-9 to TRBJ2-3; TRBD2 might be the D (5 bases). V gave up 5 bases and J gave up 9 bases, with 21 bases separating them. The germline CDR1 and CDR2 sequences are SEHNR and FQNEAQ (reference sequence). This CDR3 comprises 15 residues. CDR3 sequence reads: CASSPVDAGPNTQYF. The CDR3 region has the DNA TGTGCCAGCAGCCCAGTTGATGCGGGCCCGAACACGCAGTATTTT.

The sample holds many counts of this clonotype. V is TRBV12-3 or TRBV12-4 and J is TRBJ1-5; D call uncertain. CDR3 length: 14 amino acids. Trimming cost V 3 bases and J 0 bases, with 6 bases left between them. The CDR3 DNA follows: TGTGCCAGCAGTTTTCAGGATAGCAATCAGCCCCAGCATTTT. It translates to CASSFQDSNQPQHF.

This clonotype is deemed medium-sized. This chain connects TRBV6-1 to TRBJ2-2; tentative D call: TRBD1 (5 bases). Germline V gene lookup returns CDR1 MNHNS and CDR2 SASEGT. The CDR3 covers 17 residues. The germline V and J ends were trimmed by 2 bases and 6 bases, with 19 bases remaining between them. CDR3 sequence (DNA): TGTGCCAGCAGTGAATTTGTGCGCAGGGAAGGGGCCGGGGAGCTGTTTTTT. It is translated as CASSEFVRREGAGELFF.

This clonotype was recorded at least ten times. V and J are TRBV12-3 or TRBV12-4 and TRBJ2-3, with 8 bases identical to TRBD2. This CDR3 contains 16 residues. J gave up 4 bases and V 0 bases, and 6 bases lay outside the gene matches. The CDR3 DNA reads TGTGCCAGCAGTTTAGCGATTAGCGGGAACGCAGATACGCAGTATTTT. This codes for CASSLAISGNADTQYF.

This clonotype was recorded a few times. The CDR3 coding sequence is TGTGCCAGCAGTTTAAATTCCGGTAGCCTTAGCAATCAGCCCCAGCATTTT. The encoded protein is CASSLNSGSLSNQPQHF. The chain couples TRBV12-3 or TRBV12-4 to TRBJ1-5; D unclear. This CDR3 is 17 amino acids long. The germline V and J ends were trimmed by 2 bases and 0 bases, with 14 bases remaining between them.

Worth noting for this clonotype: Compared with germline, one end of the junction differs, possibly owing to a read error. The V call is TRBV19, the J call TRBJ2-7; D is perhaps TRBD2 (5 bases). The CDR3 totals 14 residues. Germline assignment: CDR1 LNHDA and CDR2 SQIVND (reference sequence). CDR3 protein: CASTTTGPPYEQYF. For the CDR3, the DNA is TGTGCCAGTACGACTACCGGGCCTCCCTACGAGCAGTACTTT. Complete variable domain (other parts from reference TRBV19 and TRBJ2-7): DGGITQSPKYLFRKEGQNVTLSCEQNLNHDAMYWYRQDPGQGLRLIYYSQIVNDFQKGDIAEGYSVSREKKESFPLTVTSAQKNPTAFYLCASTTTGPPYEQYFGPGTRLTVT.

This clonotype was found many times. The rearrangement links TRBV6-2 or TRBV6-3 to TRBJ2-1, with D possibly TRBD2 on 6 matching bases. V shed 7 bases and J shed 16 bases, with 23 bases lying between them. The CDR3 is 13 amino acids. Per the germline V gene, CDR1 is MNHEY and CDR2 is SVGEGT. This CDR3 is CASTDARDSHQFF. In nucleotides, the CDR3 is TGTGCCAGCACTGACGCTCGGGACTCCCATCAATTCTTC.

The gene calls are TRBV28 and TRBJ2-7, with D unclear. V was shortened by 4 bases and J by 7 bases, with 17 bases between the two germline ends. Germline V lookup: CDR1 MDHEN, CDR2 SYDVKM. The CDR3 has 14 residues. CDR3 loop: CASSSPSIATEQYF. The CDR3 coding sequence is TGTGCCAGCAGTTCCCCCTCCATTGCGACTGAGCAGTACTTC.

This clonotype was detected many times. The chain carries TRBV24-1 and TRBJ2-6; D not certain. Germline V lookup: CDR1 KGHDR, CDR2 SFDVKD. Trimming took off 3 bases at V and 1 base at J, with 6 bases between the two ends. The CDR3 sequence is 15 residues long. The CDR3: CATSDRQSGANVLTF. CDR3 nucleotides: TGTGCCACCAGTGATAGACAATCTGGGGCCAACGTCCTGACTTTC.

This clonotype was seen at least ten times. This rearrangement joins TRBV2 to TRBJ2-2, with 7 nucleotides matching TRBD1. Unmatched junction bases numbered 3, after V lost 6 bases and J lost 5 bases. Per the germline V gene, CDR1 is SNHLY and CDR2 is FYNNEI. The CDR3 consists of 13 residues. CDR3 coding DNA: TGTGCCAGCAGCCCCAGGGGGACCGGGGAGCTGTTTTTT. This sequence encodes CASSPRGTGELFF.

On this clonotype itself: Since a much larger clone is just one base distant, this may be a read error. This sequence joins TRBV7-9 and TRBJ1-1; D may be TRBD1 (5 bases). This CDR3 spans 16 amino acids. Germline V gene lookup returns CDR1 SEHNR and CDR2 FQNEAQ (reference sequence). The CDR3: CANSFGTVLSNTEAFF. Here the CDR3 DNA reads TGTGCCAACAGCTTCGGGACGGTACTTTCGAACACTGAAGCTTTCTTT.

The sample holds many counts of this clonotype. The V call is TRBV3-1, the J call TRBJ1-5; perhaps TRBD1 as D (5 bases). CDR1 is LGHDT, CDR2 YNNKEL, per germline (reference sequence). The CDR3 runs to 14 residues. The V gene lost 3 bases and the J gene lost 0 bases, with 6 bases spanning the gap. CDR3 DNA sequence: TGTGCCAGCAGCCAGGGACTTAGCAATCAGCCCCAGCATTTT. Its protein product is CASSQGLSNQPQHF.